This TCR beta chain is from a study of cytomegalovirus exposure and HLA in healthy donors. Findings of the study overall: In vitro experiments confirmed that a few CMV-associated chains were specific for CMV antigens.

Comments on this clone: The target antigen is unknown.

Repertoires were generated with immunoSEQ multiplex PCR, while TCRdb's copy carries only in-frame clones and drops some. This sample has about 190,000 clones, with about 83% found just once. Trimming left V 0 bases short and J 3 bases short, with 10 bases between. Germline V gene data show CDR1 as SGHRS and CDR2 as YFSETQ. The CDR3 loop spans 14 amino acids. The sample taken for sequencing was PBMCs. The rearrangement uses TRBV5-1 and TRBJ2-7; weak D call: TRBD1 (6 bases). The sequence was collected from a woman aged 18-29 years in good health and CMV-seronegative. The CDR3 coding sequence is TGCGCCAGCAGCTTGGTAGACAGGATCTACGAGCAGTACTTC. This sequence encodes CASSLVDRIYEQYF.